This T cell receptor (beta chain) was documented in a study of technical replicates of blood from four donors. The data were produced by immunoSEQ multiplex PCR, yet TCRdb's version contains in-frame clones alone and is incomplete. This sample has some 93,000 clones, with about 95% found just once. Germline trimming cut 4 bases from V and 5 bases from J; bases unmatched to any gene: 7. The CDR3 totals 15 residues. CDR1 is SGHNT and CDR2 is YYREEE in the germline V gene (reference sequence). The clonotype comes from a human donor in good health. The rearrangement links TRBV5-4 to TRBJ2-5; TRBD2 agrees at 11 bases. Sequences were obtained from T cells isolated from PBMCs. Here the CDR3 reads CASSISGGAWETQYF. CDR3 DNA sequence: TGTGCCAGCAGCATTAGCGGGGGGGCCTGGGAGACCCAGTACTTC.